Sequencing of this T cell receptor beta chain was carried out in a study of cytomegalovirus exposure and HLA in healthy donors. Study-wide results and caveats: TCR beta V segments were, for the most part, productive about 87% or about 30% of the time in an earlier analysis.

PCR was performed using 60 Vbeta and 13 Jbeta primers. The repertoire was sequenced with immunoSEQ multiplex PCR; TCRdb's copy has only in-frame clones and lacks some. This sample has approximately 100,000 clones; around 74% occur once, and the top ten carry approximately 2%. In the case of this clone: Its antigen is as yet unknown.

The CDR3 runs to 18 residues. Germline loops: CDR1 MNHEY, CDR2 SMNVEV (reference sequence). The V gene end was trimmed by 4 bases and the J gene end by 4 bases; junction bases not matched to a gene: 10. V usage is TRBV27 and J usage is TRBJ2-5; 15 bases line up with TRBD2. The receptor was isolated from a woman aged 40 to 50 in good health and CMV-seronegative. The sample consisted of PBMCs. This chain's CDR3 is CASSSYGLAGGPGETQYF. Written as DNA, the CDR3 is TGTGCCAGCAGTTCCTACGGACTAGCGGGAGGGCCTGGAGAGACCCAGTACTTC.